A single sample is the source of the 6 T cell receptor beta chains below, sequenced in a study of blood T cells in healthy people across ages. Next came a second PCR, run for about 6 to 12 cycles, which used a sample-barcoded 5' primer along with a J-beta primer mix. TCRdb fed the 5' RACE reads into MiXCR, producing one record per CDR3 protein. Seen here are 750,000 to 1,000,000 distinct CDR3 sequences, 29% observed once, and the top ten hold roughly 10%. The data were also submitted as part of a second study, on T cells of mothers and their children.

The sequenced sample was blood. The receptor source for this set is a woman in her 40s in good health.

This clonotype occurred a few times. V is TRBV5-1 and J is TRBJ2-3, with D possibly matching TRBD2 (5 bases). The germline CDR1 and CDR2 sequences are SGHRS and YFSETQ. The CDR3 loop spans 17 amino acids. Trimming pared 4 bases from V and 0 bases from J, leaving 18 bases between. CDR3 sequence reads: CASSPLSRAISTDTQYF. Here the CDR3 DNA reads TGCGCCAGCAGCCCCCTCTCGCGGGCGATAAGCACAGATACGCAGTATTTT.

This clonotype was counted only a few times. This rearrangement joins TRBV7-9 to TRBJ2-7; the D is unclear. From germline, CDR1 is SEHNR and CDR2 FQNEAQ (reference sequence). With 4 bases removed from V and 6 bases from J, the gap between germline ends came to 10 bases. The CDR3 has 12 amino acids. The DNA of the CDR3 is TGTGCCAGCAGCTGGGGATCCGGCGAGCAGTACTTC. Its translation is CASSWGSGEQYF. Full variable domain (remainder filled in from reference TRBV7-9 and TRBJ2-7): DTGVSQNPRHKITKRGQNVTFRCDPISEHNRLYWYRQTLGQGPEFLTYFQNEAQLEKSRLLSDRFSAERPKGSFSTLEIQRTEQGDSAMYLCASSWGSGEQYFGPGTRLTVT.

The chain couples TRBV5-1 to TRBJ2-6; weak D call: TRBD1 (5 bases). CDR3 length equals 17 residues. Trimming took 0 bases from V and 0 from J, leaving 10 bases between them. Germline values: CDR1 SGHRS, CDR2 YFSETQ. CDR3 amino acids: CASSLVGVSSGANVLTF. The CDR3 DNA follows: TGCGCCAGCAGCTTGGTAGGGGTCAGCTCTGGGGCCAACGTCCTGACTTTC.

The V call is TRBV4-3, the J call TRBJ1-2, with a tentative D call TRBD1 (5 bases). CDR1 and CDR2 from the germline V gene are LGHNA and YSLEER. Trimming stripped 1 base from V and 6 bases from J, with 18 bases between. The CDR3 is 16 residues long. CDR3 coding DNA: TGCGCCAGCAGCCAAGTGGGCGGCAGGGCGGATAATGGCTACACCTTC. This encodes CASSQVGGRADNGYTF.

This clonotype was observed many times. This rearrangement joins TRBV28 to TRBJ2-5, with 11 bases matching TRBD1. V dropped 5 bases and J dropped 7; count of bases not matched to a gene: 9. The CDR3 has 15 residues. The germline V gene encodes CDR1 MDHEN and CDR2 SYDVKM. The CDR3 here is CASSQDRGLAGTQYF. The CDR3 DNA reads TGTGCCAGCAGTCAGGACAGGGGGCTGGCGGGGACCCAGTACTTC.

The CDR3 DNA is TGCAGTGCCCCGGGCCAAATGAACACTGAAGCTTTCTTT. Its protein is CSAPGQMNTEAFF. The V call is TRBV20-1, the J call TRBJ1-1; unclear D gene. The V and J ends lost 6 bases and 0 bases respectively, with 11 bases between them. Looked up from germline, CDR1 is DFQATT and CDR2 is SNEGSKA (reference sequence). CDR3 length: 13 residues.